This T cell receptor (beta chain) was profiled in a study of blood T cell repertoires in COVID-19. Whole-study context: Italy, Spain and the United States were the sources of the convalescent and acute COVID-19 samples. PBMCs, B-cell-depleted T cells, or T cells provided the cDNA or gDNA that made up the material.

The CDR3 is made up of 19 amino acids. V was pared by 1 base and J by 2 bases, with 10 bases of the junction left unmatched. CDR1 LGHDT and CDR2 YNNKEL come from the germline V gene (reference sequence). Recruits, aged roughly 18 to 89 years, lived in 24 US areas. Method: immunoSEQ multiplex PCR; TCRdb's copy keeps in-frame clones and lacks some. This table has a few hundred thousand clones, nearly 90% appearing once. This chain connects TRBV3-1 (or the pseudogene TRBV3-2) to TRBJ2-6, with 8 bases that match TRBD1. Source material: PBMCs or T cells enriched from blood (not recorded which). This receptor was taken from a man aged 25 to 40 who had been exposed to COVID-19. CDR3 protein: CASSQGRGRLTAGANVLTF. As DNA, the CDR3 is TGTGCCAGCAGCCAAGGCAGGGGGCGTTTAACTGCTGGGGCCAACGTCCTGACTTTC.